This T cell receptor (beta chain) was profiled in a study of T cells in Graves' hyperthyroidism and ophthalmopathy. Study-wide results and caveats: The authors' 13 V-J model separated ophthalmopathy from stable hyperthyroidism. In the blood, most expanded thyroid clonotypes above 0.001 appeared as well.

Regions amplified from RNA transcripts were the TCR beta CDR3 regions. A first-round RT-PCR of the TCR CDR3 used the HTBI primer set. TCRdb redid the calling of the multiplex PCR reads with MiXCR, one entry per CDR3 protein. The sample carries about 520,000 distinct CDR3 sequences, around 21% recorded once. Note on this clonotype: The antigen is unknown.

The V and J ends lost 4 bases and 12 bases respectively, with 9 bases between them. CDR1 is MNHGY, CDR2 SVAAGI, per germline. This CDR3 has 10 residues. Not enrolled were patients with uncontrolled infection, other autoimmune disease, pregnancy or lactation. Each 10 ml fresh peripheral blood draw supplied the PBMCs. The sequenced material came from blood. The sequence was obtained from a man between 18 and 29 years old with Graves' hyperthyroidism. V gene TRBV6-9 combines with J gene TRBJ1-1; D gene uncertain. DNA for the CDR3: TGTGCCAGCAGTTTCTTTCGAACTTTCTTT. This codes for CASSFFRTFF.